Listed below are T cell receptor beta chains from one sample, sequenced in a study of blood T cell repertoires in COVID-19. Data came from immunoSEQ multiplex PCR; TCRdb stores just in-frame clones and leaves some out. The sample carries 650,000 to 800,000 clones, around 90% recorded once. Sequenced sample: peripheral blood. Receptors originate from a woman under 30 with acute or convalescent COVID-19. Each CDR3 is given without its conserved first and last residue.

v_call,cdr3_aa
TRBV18,ASSLSRATNEKLF
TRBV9,ASSTIQGLNGYT
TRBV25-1,ASSVDSSSYNEQF
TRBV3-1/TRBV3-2,ASSPRTEIIYGYT
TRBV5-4,ASSLDRDYEQY
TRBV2,ASSPGAVQPQH
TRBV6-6,ASARSGGGYT
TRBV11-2,ASSFFVAEGETQY
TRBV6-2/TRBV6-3,ASSSPTGGGTEAF
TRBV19,ASSMVTVGTGELF
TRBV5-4,AISPGLGVVKDTQY
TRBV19,ASTPTSGGFNEQF
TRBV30,AWGRLADGYT
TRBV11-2,ASSPGSEKLF
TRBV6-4,ASSVGTSGPDTQY
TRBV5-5,ASSLGQGRYNEQF
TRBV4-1,ASSHIGQGDSYEQY
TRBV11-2,ASSRTGPPASYNSPLH
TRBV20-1,SASWQFNYGYT
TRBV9,ASSSGPGGYT
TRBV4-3,ASSQGGPRDGYT
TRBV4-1,ASSTSGTALSYEQY
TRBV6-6,ASSYSGTYSYEQY
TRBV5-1,ASSLDSLAIGTDTQY
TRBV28,ASRAADRPPEAF
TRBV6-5,ASRAEQPQH
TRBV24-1,ATSDGGTGHTGELF
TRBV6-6,ASSYQGDNQPQH
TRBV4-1,ASSLLARITNTEAF
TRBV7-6,ASSLGSSYNEQF
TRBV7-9,ASSPPLAGGETEAF
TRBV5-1,ASGSGNYGYT
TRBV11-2,ASSSRDRVDTEAF
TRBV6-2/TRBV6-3,ASSYSEVYGYT
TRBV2,ASASGVTQVTQY
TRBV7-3,ASSPGSSYNSPLH
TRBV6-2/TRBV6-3,ASSFGTSGWYSYEQY
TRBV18,ASSQLPGQNPYEQY
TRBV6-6,ASSLDRGGQPQH
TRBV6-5,ASSYFSGGEQF
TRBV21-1,ASTMAGEGTIY
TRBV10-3,AISDPDREGNTIY
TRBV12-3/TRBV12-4,ASSLREADTQY
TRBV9,AKGGQGNTGELF
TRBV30,AWTPGGAGNTIY
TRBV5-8,ASSPRITRDNQPQH
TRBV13,ASSLGQAGGAF